The entry below gives a single T cell receptor (beta chain) sequence along with its context. Its antigen is unidentified. The data are from a study of chemoradiotherapy in HPV16-positive cancers. Study at large: Candidate HPV-specific T-cell clones and common TCR motifs came from functional assays in a couple of HPV16-positive patients.

TCRdb's table, derived via immunoSEQ multiplex PCR, lists solely in-frame clones and lacks some. Of 25,000 to 30,000 clones in the sample, over 90% were seen once. Per the germline V gene, CDR1 is MNHEY and CDR2 is SVGAGI. The V end was cut by 2 bases, the J end by 5 bases, with 9 bases between. The CDR3 is made up of 14 amino acids. Samples were taken several times over chemoradiotherapy. Study-wide results and limits: Non-HPV-specific T cells did not expand in tumors during treatment, whereas candidate HPV-specific clones and E7-related motifs did. The functional HPV-specific definition rests on just a couple of HPV16-positive patients.

The receptor comes from a human donor with HPV-associated anogenital cancer. The chain uses TRBV6-5 and TRBJ1-4; unclear D gene. The input for sequencing was blood, taken from a patient who underwent chemoradiotherapy. The CDR3 sequence: CASSYRGSNEKLFF. The CDR3 DNA reads TGTGCCAGCAGTTACAGAGGGTCGAATGAAAAACTGTTTTTT.